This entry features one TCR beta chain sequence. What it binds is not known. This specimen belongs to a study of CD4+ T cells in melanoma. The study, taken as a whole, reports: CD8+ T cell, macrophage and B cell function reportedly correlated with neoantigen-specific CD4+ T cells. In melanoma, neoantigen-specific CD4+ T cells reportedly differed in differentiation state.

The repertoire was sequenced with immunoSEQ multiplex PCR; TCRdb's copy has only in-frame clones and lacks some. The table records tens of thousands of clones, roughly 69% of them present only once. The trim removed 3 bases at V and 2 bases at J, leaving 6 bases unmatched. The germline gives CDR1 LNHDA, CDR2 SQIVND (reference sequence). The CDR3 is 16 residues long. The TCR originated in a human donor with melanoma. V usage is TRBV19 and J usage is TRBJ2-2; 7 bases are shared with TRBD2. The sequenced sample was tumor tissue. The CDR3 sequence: CASSIWWGGNTGELFF. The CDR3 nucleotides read TGTGCCAGTAGTATTTGGTGGGGGGGTAACACCGGGGAGCTGTTTTTT.